These T cell receptor beta chains were read from a single sample in a study of OX40 agonist ivuxolimab in advanced cancers. Here immunoSEQ multiplex PCR was the method, and the copy in TCRdb shows in-frame clones only, minus some. Of tens of thousands of clones in the sample, about 85% are singletons; the top ten hold 30% to 35%. Sequenced here: CD4+ or CD8+ T cells sorted from blood, sampled in a trial of the OX40 agonist ivuxolimab. Source of these receptors: an adult with an advanced solid tumor such as melanoma, head and neck, liver or kidney cancer. Each CDR3 is given with its conserved first and last residue.

v_call: TRBV7-7
cdr3_length: 14
cdr3_aa: CASSLGTRGETQYF

v_call: TRBV10-1
cdr3_length: 17
cdr3_aa: CASSDGLGDRALKTQYF

v_call: TRBV19
cdr3_length: 15
cdr3_aa: CASSPRQGAGTEAFF

v_call: TRBV4-1
cdr3_length: 12
cdr3_aa: CASSFEGGSAFF

v_call: TRBV5-5
cdr3_length: 14
cdr3_aa: CASSLPEPADTQYF

v_call: TRBV21-1
cdr3_length: 16
cdr3_aa: CASGPDRETSPYGYTF

v_call: TRBV5-1
cdr3_length: 15
cdr3_aa: CASSSGTAPRETQYF

v_call: TRBV6-1
cdr3_length: 17
cdr3_aa: CASSETGNRLSGNTIYF

v_call: TRBV11-2
cdr3_length: 13
cdr3_aa: CASSLNSVNEQFF

v_call: TRBV2
cdr3_length: 16
cdr3_aa: CASSPRDFAKSYEQYF

v_call: TRBV19
cdr3_length: 14
cdr3_aa: CASSRDRVSYEQYF

v_call: TRBV12-2
cdr3_length: 15
cdr3_aa: CASPETGFQGTEAFF

v_call: TRBV25-1
cdr3_length: 14
cdr3_aa: CASKGDLSNEKLFF

v_call: TRBV14
cdr3_length: 15
cdr3_aa: CASSRRDLSTDTQYF

v_call: TRBV30
cdr3_length: 13
cdr3_aa: CAWGRESNQPQHF

v_call: TRBV5-1
cdr3_length: 16
cdr3_aa: CASSLRNSLTNSPLHF

v_call: TRBV7-9
cdr3_length: 12
cdr3_aa: CASSLESEKLFF

v_call: TRBV6-1
cdr3_length: 13
cdr3_aa: CASGGLSYNEQFF

v_call: TRBV19
cdr3_length: 14
cdr3_aa: CASSRSGGAYEQYF

v_call: TRBV19
cdr3_length: 12
cdr3_aa: CASQSLRQPQHF

v_call: TRBV6-1
cdr3_length: 13
cdr3_aa: CASSGGRDSPLHF

v_call: TRBV11-2
cdr3_length: 15
cdr3_aa: CASSLASGQGGGPFF

v_call: TRBV7-2
cdr3_length: 12
cdr3_aa: CASSLAIGELFF

v_call: TRBV5-4
cdr3_length: 16
cdr3_aa: CASSPRGPGPNYEQYF

v_call: TRBV13
cdr3_length: 15
cdr3_aa: CASSLGAGATDTQYF

v_call: TRBV2
cdr3_length: 14
cdr3_aa: CASSLGQGDYGYTF

v_call: TRBV5-6
cdr3_length: 17
cdr3_aa: CASSWRTSGGATDTQYF

v_call: TRBV21-1
cdr3_length: 19
cdr3_aa: CASSKEGGKGSVQGNTIYF

v_call: TRBV5-6
cdr3_length: 13
cdr3_aa: CASSLGSTYEQYF

v_call: TRBV2
cdr3_length: 14
cdr3_aa: CASDSGGRSYEQYF

v_call: TRBV9
cdr3_length: 13
cdr3_aa: CASSPRINYGYTF

v_call: TRBV6-5
cdr3_length: 14
cdr3_aa: CASGLRRGGREAFF

v_call: TRBV4-1
cdr3_length: 17
cdr3_aa: CASSQGPQGARGNTIYF

v_call: TRBV6-1
cdr3_length: 13
cdr3_aa: CASSALAKNIQYF

v_call: TRBV19
cdr3_length: 14
cdr3_aa: CASSLTVGGGELFF